This is a list of T cell receptor beta chains from one sample in a study of shared clonotypes between healthy human individuals. Repertoires were generated with immunoSEQ multiplex PCR, while TCRdb's copy carries only in-frame clones and drops some. This table holds about 2 million clones, approximately 94% found once. The sequenced sample was naive CD8+ T cells sorted from blood. These receptor sequences come from a man between 18 and 35 years old in good health. CDR3s include the opening cysteine and the closing phenylalanine or tryptophan.

v_call,j_call,cdr3_aa
TRBV19,TRBJ2-2,CASSIAFEQGARTGELFF
TRBV28,TRBJ2-1,CASRLAGDYNEQFF
TRBV9,TRBJ2-1,CASSSSGGANNEQFF
TRBV6-5,TRBJ2-3,CASGIDTDTQYF
TRBV19,TRBJ1-5,CASSIVLLGNQPQHF
TRBV5-6,TRBJ1-5,CASSAYRRSNQPQHF
TRBV5-1,TRBJ1-5,CASSARGGNQPQHF
TRBV27,TRBJ1-4,CASSFRWESTNEKLFF
TRBV19,TRBJ2-3,CASDGEGTDTQYF
TRBV4-1,TRBJ1-5,CASSQALNQPQHF
TRBV2,TRBJ2-1,CAVRSRGSSENEQFF
TRBV27,TRBJ2-7,CASSFGTDPYEQYF
TRBV7-2,TRBJ1-6,CASSLTSGAINSPLHF
TRBV7-2,TRBJ2-7,CASSFRQGIFYEQYF
TRBV9,TRBJ2-7,CASSVAPGAYEQYF
TRBV2,TRBJ1-5,CASSDPVQPQHF
TRBV6-1,TRBJ1-5,CASSEPTESNQPQHF
TRBV9,TRBJ2-3,CASSVGGWGTDTQYF
TRBV19,TRBJ1-5,CASSIYGQDQPQHF
TRBV7-9,TRBJ1-4,CASSLDPAGEWGEKLFF
TRBV30,TRBJ1-5,CASMTGNQPQHF
TRBV28,TRBJ2-4,CASSYLPGAASKNIQYF
TRBV2,TRBJ2-3,CASSEVSVESTDTQYF
TRBV20-1,TRBJ2-7,CRGDFSYEQYF
TRBV7-2,TRBJ1-2,CASSLGTGQGYLNYGYTF
TRBV28,TRBJ1-2,CASSLETGFFGYTF
TRBV5-1,TRBJ2-7,CASSKSGATYEQYF